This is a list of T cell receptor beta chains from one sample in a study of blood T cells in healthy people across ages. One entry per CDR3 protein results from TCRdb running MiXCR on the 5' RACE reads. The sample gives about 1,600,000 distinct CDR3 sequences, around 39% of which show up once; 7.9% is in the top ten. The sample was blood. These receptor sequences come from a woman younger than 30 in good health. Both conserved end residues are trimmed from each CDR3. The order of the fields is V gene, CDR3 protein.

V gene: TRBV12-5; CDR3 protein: ASGSSTTNYEQY
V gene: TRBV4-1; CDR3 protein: ASSQDVGTGFYEQY
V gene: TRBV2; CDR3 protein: AGTGRMGTEAF
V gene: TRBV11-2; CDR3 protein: ASSDGLAGVVNEQF
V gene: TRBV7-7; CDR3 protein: ASSFQWNTGELF
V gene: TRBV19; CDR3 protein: ASSLRTISVEQY
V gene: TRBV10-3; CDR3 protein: AISAVALGRYPEQY
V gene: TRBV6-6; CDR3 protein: ASIFTRGVTTNSPLH
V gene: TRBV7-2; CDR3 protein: ASTLSRQFNSPLH
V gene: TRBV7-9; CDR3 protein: ASSQTGLGEKLF
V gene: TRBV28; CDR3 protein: ASSLLEGVITDTQY
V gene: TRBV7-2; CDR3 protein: ASSLDPSRAEQF
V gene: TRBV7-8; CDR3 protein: ASSLPRTGSGEQY
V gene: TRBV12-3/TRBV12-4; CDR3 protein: ASNLGADTQY
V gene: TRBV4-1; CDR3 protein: ASSQVRGPTSGRTDTQY
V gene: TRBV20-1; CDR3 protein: SASLRRGDTQKETQY
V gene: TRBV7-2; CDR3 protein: ASSSSSGTSANNEQF
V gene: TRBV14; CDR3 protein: ASSPRLGETQY
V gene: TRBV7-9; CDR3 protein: ASSSPPPRNGYT
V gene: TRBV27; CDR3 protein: ASSPLLGEGRTDTQY
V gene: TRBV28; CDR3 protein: ASSPNRVYREQF
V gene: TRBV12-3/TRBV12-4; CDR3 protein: ASRGGMKTQY
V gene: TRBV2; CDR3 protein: ASSRDSYNSPLH
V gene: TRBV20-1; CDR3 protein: GATLPDRGKETQY
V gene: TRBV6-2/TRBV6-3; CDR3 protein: ASSWTALPYNEQF
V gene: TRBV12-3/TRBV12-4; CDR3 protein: ASSPRGRASGANVLT
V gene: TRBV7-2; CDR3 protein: AILSRGEGRKETQY